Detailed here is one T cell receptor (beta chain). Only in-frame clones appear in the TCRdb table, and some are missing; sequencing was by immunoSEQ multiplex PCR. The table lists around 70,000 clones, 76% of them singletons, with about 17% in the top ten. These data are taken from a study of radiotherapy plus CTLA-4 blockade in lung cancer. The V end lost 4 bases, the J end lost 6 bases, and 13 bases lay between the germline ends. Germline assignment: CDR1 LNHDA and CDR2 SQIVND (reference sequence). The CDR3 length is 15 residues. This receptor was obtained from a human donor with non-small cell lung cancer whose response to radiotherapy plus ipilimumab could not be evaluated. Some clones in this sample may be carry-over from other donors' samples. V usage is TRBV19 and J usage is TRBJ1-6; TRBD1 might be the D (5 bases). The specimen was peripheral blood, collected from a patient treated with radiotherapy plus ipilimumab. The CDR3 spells CASSTGTGVNSPLHF. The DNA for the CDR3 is TGTGCCAGTAGTACCGGGACGGGGGTTAATTCACCCCTCCACTTT.